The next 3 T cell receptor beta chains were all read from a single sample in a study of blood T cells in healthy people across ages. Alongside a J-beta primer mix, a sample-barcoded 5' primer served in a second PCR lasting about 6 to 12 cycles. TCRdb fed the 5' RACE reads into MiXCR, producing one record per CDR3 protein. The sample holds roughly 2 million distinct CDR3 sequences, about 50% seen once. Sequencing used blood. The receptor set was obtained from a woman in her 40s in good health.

Written as DNA, the CDR3 is TGCAGCGTTGAAGCCGGGGGCAAGCGGTACTTC. Its protein is CSVEAGGKRYF. The chain couples TRBV29-1 to TRBJ2-7, with D perhaps given as TRBD1 or TRBD2 (6 bases each). The V gene's germline CDR1 is SQVTM and CDR2 ANQGSEA. The germline V and J ends were trimmed by 1 base and 12 bases, with 13 bases remaining between them. This CDR3 comprises 11 residues.

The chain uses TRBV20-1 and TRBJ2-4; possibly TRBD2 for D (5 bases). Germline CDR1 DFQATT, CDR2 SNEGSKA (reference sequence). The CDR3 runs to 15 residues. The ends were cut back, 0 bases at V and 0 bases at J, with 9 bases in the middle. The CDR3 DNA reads TGCAGTGCTAGAGACCCTAGCAGAGCCAAAAACATTCAGTACTTC. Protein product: CSARDPSRAKNIQYF.

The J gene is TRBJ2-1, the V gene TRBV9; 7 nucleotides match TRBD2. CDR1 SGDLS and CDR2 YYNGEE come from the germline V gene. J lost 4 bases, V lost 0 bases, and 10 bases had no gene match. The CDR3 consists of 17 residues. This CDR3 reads CASSVGSEAGPYNEQFF. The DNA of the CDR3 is TGTGCCAGCAGCGTAGGTTCCGAAGCGGGGCCTTACAATGAGCAGTTCTTC.